This T cell receptor beta chain emerged from a study of T cell responses to AZD1222 COVID-19 vaccine. Study-wide results and limits: White British people made up most donors, females outnumbered males, and clonal diversity was possibly underestimated.

Concerning this clone itself: Its target is unknown.

Profiled with immunoSEQ multiplex PCR; TCRdb holds only in-frame clones, not every one. This table has around 130,000 clones, about 86% appearing once. The CDR3 length is 15 residues. The germline gives CDR1 MNHEY, CDR2 SVGAGI. Trimming cost V 6 bases and J 1 base, with 13 bases left between them. This receptor was identified in an adult in good health. Sequencing used peripheral blood, obtained on day 0 of AZD1222 vaccination. This chain joins TRBV6-5 and TRBJ1-5; D gene uncertain. Here the CDR3 reads CASRPDAVSNQPQHF. CDR3 sequence (DNA): TGTGCCAGCAGGCCAGACGCAGTAAGCAATCAGCCCCAGCATTTT.